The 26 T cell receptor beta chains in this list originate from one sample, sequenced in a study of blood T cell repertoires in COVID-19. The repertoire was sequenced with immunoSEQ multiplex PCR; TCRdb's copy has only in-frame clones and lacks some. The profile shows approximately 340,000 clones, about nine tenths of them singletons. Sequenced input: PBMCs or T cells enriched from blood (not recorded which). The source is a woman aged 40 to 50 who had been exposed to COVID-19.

The DNA of the CDR3 is TGTGCCAGCAGGAAGGGGGCGCGGGGCTCGGAGACCCAGTACTTC. This gives the protein CASRKGARGSETQYF. The J gene is TRBJ2-5, the V gene TRBV25-1; tentative D call: TRBD1 (7 bases). The CDR3 spans 15 residues. Trimming took 6 bases from V and 5 from J, leaving 19 bases between them. Germline V gene sequence: CDR1 MGHDK, CDR2 SYGVNS.

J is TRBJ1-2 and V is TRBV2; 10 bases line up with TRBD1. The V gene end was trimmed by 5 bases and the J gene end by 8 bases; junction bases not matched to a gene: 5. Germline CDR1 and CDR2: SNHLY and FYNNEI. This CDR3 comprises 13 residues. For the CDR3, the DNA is TGTGCCAGCAGTAGGACAGGGGGGTTAGGCTACACCTTC. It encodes CASSRTGGLGYTF.

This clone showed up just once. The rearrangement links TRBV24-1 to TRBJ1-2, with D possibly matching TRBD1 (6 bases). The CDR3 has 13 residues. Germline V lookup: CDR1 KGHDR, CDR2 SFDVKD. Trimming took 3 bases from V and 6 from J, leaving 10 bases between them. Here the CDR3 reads CATSDPGVDGYTF. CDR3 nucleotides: TGTGCCACCAGTGATCCAGGGGTTGATGGCTACACCTTC.

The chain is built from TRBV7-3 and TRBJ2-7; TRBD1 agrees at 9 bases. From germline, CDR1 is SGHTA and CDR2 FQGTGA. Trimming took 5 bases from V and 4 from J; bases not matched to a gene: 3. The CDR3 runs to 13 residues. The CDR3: CASSTDRGYEQYF. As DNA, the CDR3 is TGTGCCAGCAGCACAGACAGGGGGTACGAGCAGTACTTC.

This chain's CDR3 is CASSDVPAGSSYEQYF. In DNA, the CDR3 is TGTGCCAGCAGTGATGTGCCAGCCGGGTCTTCCTACGAGCAGTACTTC. The chain joins TRBV6-1 to TRBJ2-7; D is unresolved. The CDR3 has 16 amino acids. V lost 3 bases and J lost 1, with 16 bases in between. Germline values: CDR1 MNHNS, CDR2 SASEGT.

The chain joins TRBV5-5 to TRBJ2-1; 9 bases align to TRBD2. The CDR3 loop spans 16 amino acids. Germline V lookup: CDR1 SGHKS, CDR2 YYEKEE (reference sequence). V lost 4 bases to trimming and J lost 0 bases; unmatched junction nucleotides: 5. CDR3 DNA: TGTGCCAGCAGCCCGATTAGCGGGGGCTCCTACAATGAGCAGTTCTTC. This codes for CASSPISGGSYNEQFF.

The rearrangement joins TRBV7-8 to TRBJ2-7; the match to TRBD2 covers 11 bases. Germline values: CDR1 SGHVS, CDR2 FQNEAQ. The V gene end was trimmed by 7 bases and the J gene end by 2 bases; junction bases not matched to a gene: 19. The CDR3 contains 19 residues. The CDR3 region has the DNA TGTGCCAGCACCACCCCAAGGGCAGGGGGACTAGCGGAGGCCTACGAGCAGTACTTC. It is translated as CASTTPRAGGLAEAYEQYF. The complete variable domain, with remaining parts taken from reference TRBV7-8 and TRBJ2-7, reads GAGVSQSPRYKVAKRGQDVALRCDPISGHVSLFWYQQALGQGPEFLTYFQNEAQLDKSGLPSDRFFAERPEGSVSTLKIQRTQQEDSAVYLCASTTPRAGGLAEAYEQYFGPGTRLTVT.

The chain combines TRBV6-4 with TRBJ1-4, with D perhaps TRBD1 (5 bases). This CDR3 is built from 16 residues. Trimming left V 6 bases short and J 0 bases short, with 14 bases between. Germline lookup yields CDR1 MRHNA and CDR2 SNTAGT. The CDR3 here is CASSRQLLTTNEKLFF. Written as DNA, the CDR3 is TGTGCCAGCAGCCGACAGCTTCTTACAACTAATGAAAAACTGTTTTTT.

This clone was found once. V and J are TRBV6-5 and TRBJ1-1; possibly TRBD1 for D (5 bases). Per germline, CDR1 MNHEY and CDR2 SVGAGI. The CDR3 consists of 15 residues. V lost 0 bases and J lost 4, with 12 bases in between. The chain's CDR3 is CASSYSRQGGTEAFF. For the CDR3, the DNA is TGTGCCAGCAGTTACTCGAGGCAGGGTGGCACTGAAGCTTTCTTT.

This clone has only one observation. The CDR3 region is CASRTGTGYTF. The CDR3 region has the DNA TGTGCCAGCAGAACAGGGACTGGCTACACCTTC. This sequence joins TRBV2 and TRBJ1-2; TRBD1 might be the D (6 bases). Per germline, CDR1 SNHLY and CDR2 FYNNEI. The CDR3 runs 11 residues. Trimming removed 6 bases from V and 7 bases from J, with 9 bases in between.

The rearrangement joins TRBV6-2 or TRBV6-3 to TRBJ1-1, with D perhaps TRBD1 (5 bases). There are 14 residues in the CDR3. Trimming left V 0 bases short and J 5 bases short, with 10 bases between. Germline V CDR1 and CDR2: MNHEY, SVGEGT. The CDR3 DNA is TGTGCCAGCAGTTACTCCCAGGGACTTACTGAAGCTTTCTTT. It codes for CASSYSQGLTEAFF.

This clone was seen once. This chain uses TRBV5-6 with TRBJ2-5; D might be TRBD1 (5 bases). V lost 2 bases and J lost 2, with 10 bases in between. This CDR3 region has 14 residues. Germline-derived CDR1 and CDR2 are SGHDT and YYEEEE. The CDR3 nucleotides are TGTGCCAGCAGCTTCGGACACTTACAAGAGACCCAGTACTTC. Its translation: CASSFGHLQETQYF.

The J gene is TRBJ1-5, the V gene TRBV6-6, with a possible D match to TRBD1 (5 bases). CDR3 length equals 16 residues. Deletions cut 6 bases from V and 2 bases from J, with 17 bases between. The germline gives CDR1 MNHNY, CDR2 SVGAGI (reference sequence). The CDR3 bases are TGTGCCAGCAGCCGCCGCCCGGGGGAGCGCAATCAGCCCCAGCATTTT. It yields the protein CASSRRPGERNQPQHF.

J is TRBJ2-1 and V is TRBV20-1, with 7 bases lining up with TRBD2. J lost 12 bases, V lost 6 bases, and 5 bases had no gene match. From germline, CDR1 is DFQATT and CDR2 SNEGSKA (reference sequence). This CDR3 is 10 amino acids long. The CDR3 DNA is TGCAGTGCCTGGACTAGTGCGCAGTTCTTC. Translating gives CSAWTSAQFF.

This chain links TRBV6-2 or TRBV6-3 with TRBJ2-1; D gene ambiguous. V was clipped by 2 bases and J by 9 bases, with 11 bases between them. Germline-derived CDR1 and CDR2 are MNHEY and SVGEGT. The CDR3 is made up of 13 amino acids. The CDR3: CASSYDDFGEQFF. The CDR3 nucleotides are TGTGCCAGCAGTTACGACGACTTTGGTGAGCAGTTCTTC.

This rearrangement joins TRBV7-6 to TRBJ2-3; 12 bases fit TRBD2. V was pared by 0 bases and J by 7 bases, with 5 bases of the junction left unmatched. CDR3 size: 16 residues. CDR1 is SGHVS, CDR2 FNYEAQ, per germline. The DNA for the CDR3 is TGTGCCAGCAGCTTAGCGACTAGCGGGGGTCTGAATACGCAGTATTTT. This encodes CASSLATSGGLNTQYF.

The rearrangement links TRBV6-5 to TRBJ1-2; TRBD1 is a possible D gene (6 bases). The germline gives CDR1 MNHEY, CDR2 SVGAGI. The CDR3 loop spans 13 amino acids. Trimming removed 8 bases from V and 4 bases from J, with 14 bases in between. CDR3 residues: CASSLGDTYGYTF. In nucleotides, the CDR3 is TGTGCCAGCTCTCTTGGGGACACCTATGGCTACACCTTC.

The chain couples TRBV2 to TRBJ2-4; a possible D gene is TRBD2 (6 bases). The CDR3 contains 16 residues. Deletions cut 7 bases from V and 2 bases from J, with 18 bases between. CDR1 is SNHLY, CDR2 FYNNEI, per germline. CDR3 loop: CASMRGPGVSKNIQYF. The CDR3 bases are TGTGCCAGCATGAGGGGACCGGGGGTTTCCAAAAACATTCAGTACTTC.

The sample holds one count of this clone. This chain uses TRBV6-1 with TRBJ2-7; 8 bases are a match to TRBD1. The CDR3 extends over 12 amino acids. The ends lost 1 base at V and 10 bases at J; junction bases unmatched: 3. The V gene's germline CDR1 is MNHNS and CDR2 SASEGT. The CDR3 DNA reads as TGTGCCAGCAGTGAAGACAGGGGGGACCAGTACTTC. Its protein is CASSEDRGDQYF.

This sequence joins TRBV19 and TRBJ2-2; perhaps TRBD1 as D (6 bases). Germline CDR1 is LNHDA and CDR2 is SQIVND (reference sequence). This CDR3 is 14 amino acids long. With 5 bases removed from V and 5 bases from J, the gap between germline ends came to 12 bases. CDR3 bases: TGTGCCAGTAGTTTTCGAGGGGGAACCGGGGAGCTGTTTTTT. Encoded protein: CASSFRGGTGELFF.

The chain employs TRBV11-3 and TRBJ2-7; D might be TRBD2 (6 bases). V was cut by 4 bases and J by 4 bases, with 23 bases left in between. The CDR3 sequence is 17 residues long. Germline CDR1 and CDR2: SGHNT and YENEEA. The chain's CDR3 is CASSSWGGWDGRYEQYF. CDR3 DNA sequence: TGTGCCAGCAGCTCCTGGGGAGGCTGGGACGGACGTTACGAGCAGTACTTC.

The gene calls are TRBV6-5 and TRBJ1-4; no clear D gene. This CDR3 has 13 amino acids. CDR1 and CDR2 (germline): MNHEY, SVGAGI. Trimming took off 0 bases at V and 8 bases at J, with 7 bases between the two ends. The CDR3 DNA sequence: TGTGCCAGCAGTTACTCCACGGGGGAAAAACTGTTTTTT. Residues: CASSYSTGEKLFF.

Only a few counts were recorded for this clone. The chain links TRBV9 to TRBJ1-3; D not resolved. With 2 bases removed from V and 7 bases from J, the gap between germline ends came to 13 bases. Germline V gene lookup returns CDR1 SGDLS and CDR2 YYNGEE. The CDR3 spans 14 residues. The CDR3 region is CASSVHTGGNTIYF. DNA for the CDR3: TGTGCCAGCAGCGTCCACACTGGCGGGAACACCATATATTTT.

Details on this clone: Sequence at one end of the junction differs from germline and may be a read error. In nucleotides, the CDR3 is TGTGTAAGAGGGCCACGACAGGGGTCTATCGGGACGACCGTCTTC. It encodes CVRGPRQGSIGTTVF. V is TRBV6-5 and J is TRBJ2-1; 8 bases map to TRBD1. The CDR3 length is 15 residues. Germline V gene sequence: CDR1 MNHEY, CDR2 SVGAGI.

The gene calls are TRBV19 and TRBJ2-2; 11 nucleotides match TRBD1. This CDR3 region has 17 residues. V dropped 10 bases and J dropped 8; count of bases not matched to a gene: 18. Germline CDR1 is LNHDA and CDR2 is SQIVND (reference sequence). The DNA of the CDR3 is TGTGCCATCAGGGGAACCCGGGACAGGGGGGCAGCAGGGGAGCTGTTTTTT. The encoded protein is CAIRGTRDRGAAGELFF.

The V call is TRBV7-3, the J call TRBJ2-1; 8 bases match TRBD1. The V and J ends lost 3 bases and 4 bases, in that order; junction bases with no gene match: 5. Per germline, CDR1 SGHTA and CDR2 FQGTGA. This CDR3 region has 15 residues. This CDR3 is CASSLQGAQYNEQFF. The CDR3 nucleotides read TGTGCCAGCAGCTTGCAGGGGGCCCAGTACAATGAGCAGTTCTTC.